These T cell receptor beta chains were read from a single sample in a study of identical twins. TCRdb recomputed calls from the 5' RACE reads with MiXCR, one row per CDR3 protein. In the table there are approximately 700,000 distinct CDR3 sequences, 5.5% to 6.5% of which are singletons. Sequenced sample: naive T cells sorted from blood. Receptors were obtained from a man younger than 30 in good health. Both conserved end residues are trimmed from each CDR3.

cdr3_length,v_call,cdr3_aa
12,TRBV7-9,ASSLVVGGTEAF
12,TRBV7-8,ASSLKAGAVEQY
12,TRBV5-1,ASSLHSYRDGYT
11,TRBV4-3,ASSQVRGLEAF
10,TRBV29-1,SVVGGLGGYT
10,TRBV20-1,SAQDRAHEQY
14,TRBV27,ASSFLSTAPTDTQY
12,TRBV20-1,SARDLWRLNEQF
9,TRBV12-3/TRBV12-4,ASSRRYEAF
12,TRBV27,ASSYLAGAGEQY
14,TRBV20-1,SGPRAGLLMNTEAF
11,TRBV24-1,ATRGDSNQPQH
12,TRBV12-1,ASSFDRVMQGLF
11,TRBV11-2,ASRNWDGNEQF
12,TRBV4-3,ASSQDPESYEQY
12,TRBV11-2,ASSSRTLVTEAF
14,TRBV25-1,ASSASWASSYNEQF
11,TRBV28,ASSFQYQETQY
14,TRBV12-3/TRBV12-4,ASSLSLGGSNQPQH
13,TRBV4-2,ASSQDPGEEETQY
14,TRBV6-5,ASSYRLAEAEDEQF
8,TRBV20-1,SAQAETQY
14,TRBV6-1,ASSDIAGGTYNEQF
15,TRBV28,ASSPTSGSPGANVLT
15,TRBV20-1,SARDSHGLASTDTQY
13,TRBV6-5,ASSYSGTSNNEQF